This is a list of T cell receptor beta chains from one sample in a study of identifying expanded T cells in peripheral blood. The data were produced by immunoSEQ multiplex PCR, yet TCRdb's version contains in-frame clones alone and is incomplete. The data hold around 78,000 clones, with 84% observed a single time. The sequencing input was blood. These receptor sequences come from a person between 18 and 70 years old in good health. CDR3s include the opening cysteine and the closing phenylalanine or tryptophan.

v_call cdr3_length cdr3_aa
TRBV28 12 CASSFLNTEAFF
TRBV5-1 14 CASSFTGDTGELFF
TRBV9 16 CASSGHGQGPFDEQFF
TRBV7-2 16 CASSLTGGNPATEAFF
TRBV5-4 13 CASSLRGGNTIYF
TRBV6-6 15 CASSYEGRGNQPQHF
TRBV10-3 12 CAISLLGAEQYF
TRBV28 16 CASNVGQPRTLREAFF
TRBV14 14 CASKADTVSNEQFF
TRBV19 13 CASSTDKNQPQHF
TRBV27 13 CASSRQGEDTQYF
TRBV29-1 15 CSAVGPGASTDTQYF
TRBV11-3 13 CASSPTGATEAFF
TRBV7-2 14 CASSSGRTHNEQFF
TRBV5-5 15 CASSRDSYSSYEQYF
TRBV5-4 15 CASSLGRGANYGYTF
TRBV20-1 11 CSARDRGGYTF
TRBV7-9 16 CASSFDVGQLGETQYF
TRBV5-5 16 CASSLGGTGGWETQYF
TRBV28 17 CASSPGQGREPSYEQYF
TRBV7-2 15 CASSLAPGSTYEQYF
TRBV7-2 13 CASSFGLAGEQFF
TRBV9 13 CASSVAGLYEQYF
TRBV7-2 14 CASSLGQGAETQYF
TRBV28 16 CASSLVNGRGEYEQYF
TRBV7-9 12 CASSFSTGELFF
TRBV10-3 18 CAISDVLGGFTPLGEAFF
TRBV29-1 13 CSARGASTDTQYF
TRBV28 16 CASSSDLRGIRYEQYF
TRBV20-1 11 CSARDPPAYTF
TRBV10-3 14 CAISGREATYEQYF
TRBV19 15 CASSIRAGSTDTQYF
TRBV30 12 CAWTLTGGEQYF
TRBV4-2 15 CASSQEKGQGGELFF
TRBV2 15 CASSLGLVVPDTQYF
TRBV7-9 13 CASSTGDRNTIYF
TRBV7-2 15 CASSLFPGTSGPGFF
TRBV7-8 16 CASSPRYGGVLSEQYF
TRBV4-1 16 CASSQVAGVGGYEQYF
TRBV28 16 CASSLLAGEALREQYF
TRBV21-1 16 CASSKEVTDSSHEQYF
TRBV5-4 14 CASSLGTGEETQYF
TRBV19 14 CASTSQTAANVLTF